The 14 T cell receptor beta chains listed next were all sequenced from one sample in a study of blood T cell repertoires in COVID-19. Assay: immunoSEQ multiplex PCR; the TCRdb copy retains only in-frame clones and omits some. In the table there are fewer than 300,000 clones, 85% to 90% of which are singletons. Sequencing was done on a sample of peripheral blood. The receptors stem from a man aged 50 to 59 with COVID-19, enrolled during active disease.

The chain is built from TRBV14 and TRBJ1-6; D unresolved. Trimming removed 5 bases at V and 8 bases at J, with 10 bases between. This CDR3 contains 13 residues. Germline V lookup: CDR1 SGHDN, CDR2 FVKESK. CDR3 sequence: CASSFSGDSPLHF. CDR3 in DNA: TGTGCCAGCAGCTTCTCCGGGGATTCACCCCTCCACTTT.

This chain joins TRBV5-1 and TRBJ2-7, with 8 nucleotides matching TRBD1. Germline trimming cut 1 base from V and 6 bases from J; bases unmatched to any gene: 9. The V gene's germline CDR1 is SGHRS and CDR2 YFSETQ. The CDR3 has 15 amino acids. In DNA form, the CDR3 reads TGCGCCAGCAGCTTGAATGCTCAGGGGGCCTTCGAGCAGTACTTC. Translated, it gives CASSLNAQGAFEQYF. The variable domain in full, with the rest retrieved from reference TRBV5-1 and TRBJ2-7, is KAGVTQTPRYLIKTRGQQVTLSCSPISGHRSVSWYQQTPGQGLQFLFEYFSETQRNKGNFPGRFSGRQFSNSRSEMNVSTLELGDSALYLCASSLNAQGAFEQYFGPGTRLTVT.

The chain has TRBV6-2 or TRBV6-3 and TRBJ2-2; 8 bases are shared with TRBD1. The junction had 6 bases not matched to a gene; V was cut back by 2 bases and J by 1 base. Germline CDR1 reads MNHEY; CDR2 reads SVGEGT. The CDR3 contains 17 residues. CDR3 nucleotides: TGTGCCAGCAGTTACCACCTGGACAGGGAGAACACCGGGGAGCTGTTTTTT. This sequence encodes CASSYHLDRENTGELFF.

A note on this clone: The sample carries other DNA sequences with the same CDR3. The V call is TRBV7-9, the J call TRBJ2-3, with no clear D. The CDR3 is 14 residues long. V gave up 1 base and J gave up 0 bases, with 5 bases separating them. Germline CDR1 SEHNR, CDR2 FQNEAQ (reference sequence). The CDR3 nucleotides read TGTGCCAGCAGCTTAGTGTCTAGCACAGATACGCAGTATTTT. Its translation is CASSLVSSTDTQYF.

This chain connects TRBV2 to TRBJ2-7; the match to TRBD1 covers 8 bases. V was clipped by 4 bases and J by 4 bases; unmatched bases: 18. CDR1 and CDR2 (germline): SNHLY, FYNNEI. There are 18 residues in the CDR3. Written as DNA, the CDR3 is TGTGCCAGCAGTGCCCCGGACAGGGTTCTTCTTCTAAGTTACGAGCAGTACTTC. This encodes CASSAPDRVLLLSYEQYF.

The chain employs TRBV12-3 or TRBV12-4 and TRBJ1-1, with no clear D. The germline V and J ends were trimmed by 6 bases and 4 bases, with 9 bases remaining between them. The CDR3 is 12 residues long. CDR3 residues: CASRVQSTEAFF. The CDR3 DNA follows: TGTGCCAGCAGGGTACAGAGCACTGAAGCTTTCTTT.

This clone was detected once. Germline is not matched at one junction end, which may reflect a read error. V usage is TRBV18 and J usage is TRBJ2-7; 7 bases are a match to TRBD2. The CDR3 contains 12 residues. The germline CDR1 and CDR2 sequences are KGHSH and LQKENI. The CDR3 loop reads CASSPGGSGTSF. CDR3 nucleotides: TGTGCCAGCTCACCAGGGGGGAGCGGGACCTCTTTC.

The chain carries TRBV19 and TRBJ2-5; possible D gene TRBD2, 6 bases. Germline V lookup: CDR1 LNHDA, CDR2 SQIVND (reference sequence). The CDR3 runs 13 residues. With 3 bases removed from V and 5 bases from J, the gap between germline ends came to 10 bases. CDR3 nucleotides: TGTGCCAGTAGTATTGGGGGGTCGGAGACCCAGTACTTC. Translation gives CASSIGGSETQYF.

The chain carries TRBV19 and TRBJ1-5, with D tentatively TRBD1 (5 bases). Germline values: CDR1 LNHDA, CDR2 SQIVND (reference sequence). V was clipped by 3 bases and J by 0 bases, with 9 bases between them. The CDR3 runs 15 residues. The CDR3 sequence is CASSISGFSNQPQHF. The CDR3 nucleotides read TGTGCCAGTAGTATCTCAGGGTTTAGCAATCAGCCCCAGCATTTT.

The J gene is TRBJ2-5, the V gene TRBV7-6; TRBD1 matches 7 bases. Per germline, CDR1 SGHVS and CDR2 FNYEAQ. Germline trimming cut 7 bases from V and 0 bases from J; bases unmatched to any gene: 8. The CDR3 consists of 15 residues. CDR3 DNA: TGTGCCAGCACACCGACAGGGTTCTACCAAGAGACCCAGTACTTC. Its protein product is CASTPTGFYQETQYF. The whole variable domain, remainder taken from reference TRBV7-6 and TRBJ2-5, is GAGVSQSPRYKVTKRGQDVALRCDPISGHVSLYWYRQALGQGPEFLTYFNYEAQQDKSGLPNDRFSAERPEGSISTLTIQRTEQRDSAMYRCASTPTGFYQETQYFGPGTRLLVL.

The chain joins TRBV7-2 to TRBJ2-2, with TRBD2 matching 10 bases. J lost 4 bases, V lost 5 bases, and 7 bases had no gene match. The CDR3 runs 16 residues. CDR1 is SGHTA, CDR2 FQGNSA, per germline. The CDR3 is CASSPGTSVGTGELFF. The CDR3 DNA reads as TGTGCCAGCAGCCCCGGGACTAGCGTCGGCACCGGGGAGCTGTTTTTT.

This chain uses TRBV30 with TRBJ2-7, with unresolved D. The CDR3 is 12 residues long. From germline, CDR1 is GTSNPN and CDR2 SVGIG (reference sequence). V dropped 1 base and J dropped 6 bases, with 10 bases sitting between them. CDR3 coding DNA: TGTGCCTGGAGTGATCTAGTCGGCGAGCAGTACTTC. Amino acids: CAWSDLVGEQYF.

This chain uses TRBV27 with TRBJ2-5, with TRBD2 matching over 12 bases. Germline-derived CDR1 and CDR2 are MNHEY and SMNVEV (reference sequence). Losses at the gene ends were 5 bases for V and 5 bases for J; bases not matched to a gene: 9. The CDR3 runs 16 residues. The CDR3 sequence: CASSVRLAGAGETQYF. The CDR3 DNA reads as TGTGCCAGCAGTGTCAGACTAGCGGGAGCGGGTGAGACCCAGTACTTC.

This chain links TRBV7-8 with TRBJ2-7; 7 positions match TRBD1. With V trimmed by 5 bases and J by 2 bases, 12 bases remained unmatched. This CDR3 is built from 16 residues. Germline lookup yields CDR1 SGHVS and CDR2 FQNEAQ. In nucleotides, the CDR3 is TGTGCCAGCAGCCTAACTCCTACCGGGACAGCCTACGAGCAGTACTTC. This translates into CASSLTPTGTAYEQYF.